These T cell receptor beta chains were read from a single sample in a study of control samples from healthy donors and cancer patients. Sequencing was performed with immunoSEQ multiplex PCR; in TCRdb, only in-frame clones are kept and a portion is missing. The sample comprises about 140,000 clones, roughly nine tenths of which are singletons, and around 7.3% rests with the top ten. Sequenced: blood. Receptors were obtained from a man aged 18 to 35 in good health. Each CDR3 is given with its conserved first and last residue. Each record gives: J gene, clone size, V gene, D gene, CDR3 protein, CDR3 DNA. A D gene is named only where the DNA matches it firmly. Size is stated for part of the rows, as once, few or many counts, or as a class when the clone is expanded.

j_call: TRBJ1-3
clone_size: few
v_call: TRBV9
d_call: NA
cdr3_aa: CASSVELGNSGNTIYF
cdr3_nt: TGTGCCAGCAGCGTAGAATTGGGAAACTCTGGAAACACCATATATTTT

j_call: TRBJ2-7
clone_size: NA
v_call: TRBV5-1
d_call: NA
cdr3_aa: CASSWNEAGAAGEQYF
cdr3_nt: TGCGCCAGCAGCTGGAACGAGGCAGGGGCGGCGGGCGAGCAGTACTTC

j_call: TRBJ2-1
clone_size: NA
v_call: TRBV11-2
d_call: TRBD2
cdr3_aa: CASSQRASGDYNEQFF
cdr3_nt: TGTGCCAGCAGCCAAAGGGCTAGCGGGGATTACAATGAGCAGTTCTTC

j_call: TRBJ2-4
clone_size: NA
v_call: TRBV2
d_call: NA
cdr3_aa: CASSGTVKNIQYF
cdr3_nt: TGTGCCAGCAGTGGGACAGTCAAAAACATTCAGTACTTC

j_call: TRBJ1-2
clone_size: NA
v_call: TRBV7-2
d_call: NA
cdr3_aa: CASSWTAGSPSNYGYTF
cdr3_nt: TGTGCCAGCAGCTGGACGGCCGGTTCCCCTTCTAACTATGGCTACACCTTC

j_call: TRBJ2-7
clone_size: NA
v_call: TRBV19
d_call: TRBD1
cdr3_aa: CASRGTAPYEQYF
cdr3_nt: TGTGCCAGTAGAGGGACAGCCCCCTACGAGCAGTACTTC

j_call: TRBJ2-3
clone_size: NA
v_call: TRBV7-3
d_call: TRBD1
cdr3_aa: CASSPQGSGSDTQYF
cdr3_nt: TGTGCCAGCAGTCCACAGGGGAGCGGATCAGATACGCAGTATTTT

j_call: TRBJ2-5
clone_size: NA
v_call: TRBV12-3/TRBV12-4
d_call: NA
cdr3_aa: CASRRGPEETQYF
cdr3_nt: TGTGCCAGCAGGCGGGGGCCTGAAGAGACCCAGTACTTC

j_call: TRBJ1-1
clone_size: NA
v_call: TRBV5-1
d_call: NA
cdr3_aa: CASSLQTPANTEAFF
cdr3_nt: TGCGCCAGCAGCTTACAGACACCCGCCAACACTGAAGCTTTCTTT

j_call: TRBJ1-2
clone_size: NA
v_call: TRBV7-9
d_call: NA
cdr3_aa: CASRLDLNPTGPGYTF
cdr3_nt: TGTGCCAGCAGGTTAGACCTAAATCCAACAGGGCCCGGCTACACCTTC

j_call: TRBJ1-2
clone_size: NA
v_call: TRBV19
d_call: TRBD1
cdr3_aa: CASSIGGQSYGYTF
cdr3_nt: TGTGCCAGTAGTATAGGGGGACAGTCGTACGGCTACACCTTC

j_call: TRBJ2-7
clone_size: NA
v_call: TRBV5-1
d_call: NA
cdr3_aa: CASSLEGTSYEQYF
cdr3_nt: TGCGCCAGCAGCTTGGAGGGGACTTCCTACGAGCAGTACTTC

j_call: TRBJ1-5
clone_size: NA
v_call: TRBV13
d_call: NA
cdr3_aa: CASSLGGGTLDQPQHF
cdr3_nt: TGTGCCAGCAGCTTAGGTGGCGGGACACTGGATCAGCCCCAGCATTTT

j_call: TRBJ1-3
clone_size: NA
v_call: TRBV11-2
d_call: NA
cdr3_aa: CASSPLSSGNTIYF
cdr3_nt: TGTGCCAGCAGCCCCCTTAGCTCTGGAAACACCATATATTTT

j_call: TRBJ1-2
clone_size: NA
v_call: TRBV5-5
d_call: NA
cdr3_aa: CASSLGHSYGYTF
cdr3_nt: TGTGCCAGCAGCTTGGGACACTCCTATGGCTACACCTTC

j_call: TRBJ1-1
clone_size: NA
v_call: TRBV5-6
d_call: TRBD1
cdr3_aa: CASSPTGMNTEAFF
cdr3_nt: TGTGCCAGCAGCCCGACAGGGATGAACACTGAAGCTTTCTTT

j_call: TRBJ2-1
clone_size: NA
v_call: TRBV18
d_call: TRBD1
cdr3_aa: CASSPNRGLNYNEQFF
cdr3_nt: TGTGCCAGCTCACCGAACAGGGGGCTGAATTACAATGAGCAGTTCTTC

j_call: TRBJ2-7
clone_size: NA
v_call: TRBV2
d_call: NA
cdr3_aa: CASIQGNEQYF
cdr3_nt: TGTGCCAGCATTCAGGGGAACGAGCAGTACTTC

j_call: TRBJ2-3
clone_size: NA
v_call: TRBV5-1
d_call: TRBD2
cdr3_aa: CASSPGGLADTDTQYF
cdr3_nt: TGCGCCAGCAGCCCCGGTGGGCTAGCGGACACAGATACGCAGTATTTT

j_call: TRBJ1-1
clone_size: once
v_call: TRBV10-1
d_call: NA
cdr3_aa: CASSESEIPITEAFF
cdr3_nt: TGCGCCAGCAGTGAGTCGGAGATCCCGATCACTGAAGCTTTCTTT

j_call: TRBJ2-1
clone_size: NA
v_call: TRBV7-2
d_call: TRBD2
cdr3_aa: CASSLARAGGFWDEQFF
cdr3_nt: TGTGCCAGCAGCTTAGCGCGTGCGGGGGGATTTTGGGATGAGCAGTTCTTC

j_call: TRBJ2-3
clone_size: NA
v_call: TRBV10-1
d_call: NA
cdr3_aa: CASSEKSDTQYF
cdr3_nt: TGCGCCAGCAGTGAGAAGTCAGATACGCAGTATTTT

j_call: TRBJ1-2
clone_size: NA
v_call: TRBV7-2
d_call: NA
cdr3_aa: CASSLRPSSYGYTF
cdr3_nt: TGTGCCAGCAGCTTGAGACCGTCGTCCTATGGCTACACCTTC

j_call: TRBJ1-5
clone_size: once
v_call: TRBV3-1/TRBV3-2
d_call: NA
cdr3_aa: CASSQDLEGNQPQHF
cdr3_nt: TGTGCCAGCAGCCAAGATTTGGAGGGGAATCAGCCCCAGCATTTT

j_call: TRBJ1-2
clone_size: NA
v_call: TRBV6-4
d_call: NA
cdr3_aa: CASSNGQASGYTF
cdr3_nt: TGTGCCAGCAGCAATGGACAAGCCAGCGGCTACACCTTC

j_call: TRBJ2-7
clone_size: NA
v_call: TRBV4-1
d_call: TRBD2
cdr3_aa: CASSHTGGGAYEQYF
cdr3_nt: TGCGCCAGCAGCCATACGGGCGGGGGGGCCTACGAGCAGTACTTC

j_call: TRBJ2-2
clone_size: NA
v_call: TRBV3-1/TRBV3-2
d_call: NA
cdr3_aa: CASSQVRNTGELFF
cdr3_nt: TGTGCCAGCAGCCAAGTCCGGAACACCGGGGAGCTGTTTTTT

j_call: TRBJ2-5
clone_size: NA
v_call: TRBV5-1
d_call: TRBD1
cdr3_aa: CASSLGGTGELQETQYF
cdr3_nt: TGCGCCAGCAGCTTGGGCGGGACAGGGGAACTCCAAGAGACCCAGTACTTC

j_call: TRBJ1-2
clone_size: NA
v_call: TRBV12-3/TRBV12-4
d_call: NA
cdr3_aa: CASSLGAKYGYTF
cdr3_nt: TGTGCCAGCAGTTTGGGGGCTAAATATGGCTACACCTTC

j_call: TRBJ2-2
clone_size: NA
v_call: TRBV19
d_call: NA
cdr3_aa: CATRVSLNTGELFF
cdr3_nt: TGTGCCACCCGGGTCTCCCTGAACACCGGGGAGCTGTTTTTT

j_call: TRBJ2-3
clone_size: NA
v_call: TRBV5-4
d_call: NA
cdr3_aa: CASTDGTTYTDTQYF
cdr3_nt: TGTGCCAGCACCGATGGGACAACCTACACAGATACGCAGTATTTT

j_call: TRBJ2-7
clone_size: NA
v_call: TRBV14
d_call: NA
cdr3_aa: CASGWWIYEQYF
cdr3_nt: TGTGCCAGCGGTTGGTGGATCTACGAGCAGTACTTC

j_call: TRBJ2-3
clone_size: NA
v_call: TRBV11-2
d_call: TRBD2
cdr3_aa: CASSPTSGGATDTQYF
cdr3_nt: TGTGCCAGCAGCCCGACTAGCGGGGGGGCGACAGATACGCAGTATTTT

j_call: TRBJ1-1
clone_size: NA
v_call: TRBV14
d_call: NA
cdr3_aa: CASSQALGRMNTEAFF
cdr3_nt: TGTGCCAGCAGCCAAGCCCTGGGTAGAATGAACACTGAAGCTTTCTTT

j_call: TRBJ1-1
clone_size: once
v_call: TRBV2
d_call: NA
cdr3_aa: CASEKTDSNTEAFF
cdr3_nt: TGTGCCAGCGAGAAAACGGACTCAAACACTGAAGCTTTCTTT

j_call: TRBJ1-1
clone_size: NA
v_call: TRBV20-1
d_call: NA
cdr3_aa: CSAREGRAFF
cdr3_nt: TGCAGTGCTAGAGAAGGGAGAGCTTTCTTT

j_call: TRBJ1-5
clone_size: NA
v_call: TRBV28
d_call: NA
cdr3_aa: CASSYDSAYSNQPQHF
cdr3_nt: TGTGCCAGCAGTTATGACAGTGCTTATAGCAATCAGCCCCAGCATTTT

j_call: TRBJ2-7
clone_size: NA
v_call: TRBV7-9
d_call: TRBD1
cdr3_aa: CASSGRQGTYEQYF
cdr3_nt: TGTGCCAGCAGCGGGCGACAGGGAACCTACGAGCAGTACTTC

j_call: TRBJ2-3
clone_size: NA
v_call: TRBV7-2
d_call: NA
cdr3_aa: CASSTRHSTDTQYF
cdr3_nt: TGTGCCAGCAGCACAAGGCATAGCACAGATACGCAGTATTTT

j_call: TRBJ2-7
clone_size: NA
v_call: TRBV7-2
d_call: NA
cdr3_aa: CASSLRTIGYEQYF
cdr3_nt: TGTGCCAGCAGCCTTCGGACAATCGGTTACGAGCAGTACTTC

j_call: TRBJ2-4
clone_size: NA
v_call: TRBV21-1
d_call: NA
cdr3_aa: CASSKRGGNIQYF
cdr3_nt: TGTGCCAGCAGCAAACGGGGGGGGAACATTCAGTACTTC

j_call: TRBJ1-6
clone_size: NA
v_call: TRBV19
d_call: TRBD1
cdr3_aa: CASSEQTGGPLHF
cdr3_nt: TGTGCCAGTAGCGAGCAGACAGGGGGCCCGCTCCACTTT

j_call: TRBJ1-6
clone_size: NA
v_call: TRBV6-5
d_call: NA
cdr3_aa: CASSFRDGINSPLHF
cdr3_nt: TGTGCCAGCAGTTTCCGGGACGGCATCAATTCACCCCTCCACTTT

j_call: TRBJ2-3
clone_size: NA
v_call: TRBV19
d_call: NA
cdr3_aa: CASSIGVKVPDTQYF
cdr3_nt: TGTGCCAGTAGTATAGGAGTCAAGGTTCCAGATACGCAGTATTTT

j_call: TRBJ2-3
clone_size: NA
v_call: TRBV18
d_call: TRBD1
cdr3_aa: CASSLQGAISDTQYF
cdr3_nt: TGTGCCAGCTCATTACAGGGGGCAATTTCAGATACGCAGTATTTT

j_call: TRBJ2-1
clone_size: NA
v_call: TRBV9
d_call: NA
cdr3_aa: CASSVGSGDEQFF
cdr3_nt: TGTGCCAGCAGCGTAGGTTCAGGCGATGAGCAGTTCTTC

j_call: TRBJ2-6
clone_size: NA
v_call: TRBV9
d_call: NA
cdr3_aa: CASSSGDSGANVLTF
cdr3_nt: TGTGCCAGCAGCTCTGGGGATTCTGGGGCCAACGTCCTGACTTTC